This TCR beta chain was profiled in a study of TIL therapy for anti-PD-1-resistant metastatic lung cancer. Looking at the study overall: Median tumor PD-L1 proportion score was under 7.5%. By whole-exome sequencing, median non-synonymous tumor mutation burden was approximately 1.6 mutations per megabase.

This CDR3 is built from 17 residues. V gave up 2 bases and J gave up 7 bases; unmatched junction bases: 16. The germline V gene has CDR1 SGHTA and CDR2 FQGNSA. The time point denotes: pre-treatment sample, taken before nivolumab and TIL therapy. Tumor tissue came from excised metastases, mostly pleural nodules or supraclavicular lymph nodes. The immunoSEQ assay was v3. Only in-frame clones appear in the TCRdb table, and some are missing; sequencing was by immunoSEQ multiplex PCR. The sample holds tens of thousands of clones, 55% to 75% seen once. V is TRBV7-2 and J is TRBJ2-7; 8 positions agree with TRBD2. This TCR was recovered from a person aged 25 to 85 with non-small cell lung cancer. The sample was tumor tissue, taken at baseline. In DNA form, the CDR3 reads TGTGCCAGCAGCTTACTCGCTCTAGCGGGCACACCTCTTGAGCAGTACTTC. Its protein is CASSLLALAGTPLEQYF. Combining the CDR3 with reference TRBV7-2 and TRBJ2-7 gives the whole variable domain GAGVSQSPSNKVTEKGKDVELRCDPISGHTALYWYRQSLGQGLEFLIYFQGNSAPDKSGLPSDRFSAERTGGSVSTLTIQRTQQEDSAVYLCASSLLALAGTPLEQYFGPGTRLTVT.